Following are 26 T cell receptor beta chains from one sample sequenced in a study of cytomegalovirus exposure and HLA in healthy donors. The PCR was carried out with 60 Vbeta primers and 13 Jbeta primers. Profiled with immunoSEQ multiplex PCR; TCRdb holds only in-frame clones, not every one. The top ten hold 8% to 13% of the sample, which has approximately 150,000 clones, around two thirds seen once. Sequencing was performed on PBMCs. Every receptor here comes from a young man in good health and CMV-seropositive.

The chain uses TRBV7-3 and TRBJ2-2; TRBD1 is a possible D gene (6 bases). This CDR3 is 15 amino acids long. V was clipped by 5 bases and J by 0 bases, with 10 bases between them. The germline CDR1 and CDR2 sequences are SGHTA and FQGTGA. In DNA form, the CDR3 reads TGTGCCAGCAGCCAGGGGCCGGCGAACACCGGGGAGCTGTTTTTT. Its protein is CASSQGPANTGELFF.

This chain links TRBV10-1 with TRBJ2-7; possible D gene TRBD2, 7 bases. From germline, CDR1 is WNHNN and CDR2 SYGVQD (reference sequence). The CDR3 sequence is 17 residues long. V dropped 3 bases and J dropped 3 bases, with 21 bases sitting between them. CDR3 in amino acids: CASSDRVGASGNYEQYF. CDR3 DNA sequence: TGCGCCAGCAGTGACAGGGTGGGGGCTAGCGGAAACTACGAGCAGTACTTC.

The chain uses TRBV25-1 and TRBJ2-1; 9 bases match TRBD1. The CDR3 spans 15 residues. The junction had 12 bases not matched to a gene; V was cut back by 6 bases and J by 9 bases. Germline CDR1 and CDR2: MGHDK and SYGVNS. CDR3 amino acids: CASSQEQGARSEQFF. The CDR3 nucleotides are TGTGCCAGCAGCCAAGAACAGGGGGCGCGTAGTGAGCAGTTCTTC.

This chain uses TRBV2 with TRBJ1-5, with a possible D match to TRBD1 (5 bases). The CDR3 consists of 12 residues. V lost 5 bases and J lost 6, with 8 bases in between. Germline V gene lookup returns CDR1 SNHLY and CDR2 FYNNEI. Here the CDR3 reads CASSPQGQPQHF. CDR3 DNA sequence: TGTGCCAGCAGTCCCCAGGGTCAGCCCCAGCATTTT.

The DNA for the CDR3 is TGTGCCAGCAGCCGAACTGAGGGGACAACCTATGGCTACACCTTC. It is translated as CASSRTEGTTYGYTF. The V call is TRBV7-8, the J call TRBJ1-2, with D possibly matching TRBD1 (6 bases). The CDR3 is made up of 15 amino acids. Trimming shortened V by 5 bases and J by 4 bases, and 17 bases separated the two germline ends. CDR1 is SGHVS, CDR2 FQNEAQ, per germline.

This chain connects TRBV9 to TRBJ2-2; D perhaps matches TRBD2 (6 bases). Germline V lookup: CDR1 SGDLS, CDR2 YYNGEE. This CDR3 has 17 amino acids. V dropped 0 bases and J dropped 1 base, with 13 bases sitting between them. The DNA of the CDR3 is TGTGCCAGCAGCGTAGGGAAACTAGCCCAGAACACCGGGGAGCTGTTTTTT. Residues: CASSVGKLAQNTGELFF.

The chain couples TRBV5-4 to TRBJ1-1; 10 bases map to TRBD1. The J segment lost 3 bases and the V segment lost 6 bases, leaving 5 bases of the junction unmatched. The CDR3 has 14 residues. Per the germline V gene, CDR1 is SGHNT and CDR2 is YYREEE (reference sequence). CDR3 region: CASKRDRGHTEAFF. CDR3 coding DNA: TGTGCCAGCAAGAGGGACAGGGGCCACACTGAAGCTTTCTTT.

The chain has TRBV11-2 and TRBJ2-1, with a weak D call TRBD2 (5 bases). The CDR3 sequence is 16 residues long. Trimming cost V 4 bases and J 4 bases, with 17 bases left between them. The germline gives CDR1 SGHAT, CDR2 FQNNGV. The CDR3 spells CASSSVLEGGYNEQFF. Here the CDR3 DNA reads TGTGCCAGCAGCTCCGTCCTAGAGGGTGGGTACAATGAGCAGTTCTTC.

The rearrangement links TRBV19 to TRBJ1-1; 7 bases are shared with TRBD1. Per the germline V gene, CDR1 is LNHDA and CDR2 is SQIVND (reference sequence). The CDR3 has 15 amino acids. V dropped 4 bases and J dropped 3; count of bases not matched to a gene: 8. The CDR3 bases are TGTGCCAGTAGTAACAGGGGATCGGGGCACACTGAAGCTTTCTTT. It codes for CASSNRGSGHTEAFF.

The chain couples TRBV5-4 to TRBJ1-4; TRBD1 might be the D (6 bases). Germline CDR1 is SGHNT and CDR2 is YYREEE (reference sequence). The CDR3 covers 14 residues. Trimming pared 0 bases from V and 8 bases from J, leaving 11 bases between. For the CDR3, the DNA is TGTGCCAGCAGCTTGGCGTTGGGGGCGGAAAAACTGTTTTTT. Protein sequence: CASSLALGAEKLFF.

The rearrangement joins TRBV7-9 to TRBJ2-7, with D possibly matching TRBD1 (5 bases). CDR1 and CDR2 from the germline V gene are SEHNR and FQNEAQ (reference sequence). V was trimmed by 9 bases and J by 0 bases, leaving 9 bases between them. CDR3 size: 12 residues. The DNA of the CDR3 is TGTGCCAGTATGACAGTCTCCTACGAGCAGTACTTC. Protein: CASMTVSYEQYF.

In this sample, this clone turned up a few times. The chain couples TRBV5-1 to TRBJ1-5, with a tentative D call TRBD1 (6 bases). V lost 3 bases and J lost 8, with 15 bases in between. Germline V gives CDR1 SGHRS, CDR2 YFSETQ. The CDR3 extends over 14 amino acids. CDR3 amino acids: CASSSTGLEEPQHF. CDR3 coding DNA: TGCGCCAGCAGCTCCACAGGGTTAGAAGAGCCCCAGCATTTT. Combining the CDR3 with reference TRBV5-1 and TRBJ1-5 gives the whole variable domain KAGVTQTPRYLIKTRGQQVTLSCSPISGHRSVSWYQQTPGQGLQFLFEYFSETQRNKGNFPGRFSGRQFSNSRSEMNVSTLELGDSALYLCASSSTGLEEPQHFGDGTRLSIL.

The table lists this clone with a few counts. The V and J genes are TRBV27 and TRBJ2-3; D ambiguous. The CDR3 totals 12 residues. The V end was cut by 0 bases, the J end by 5 bases, with 3 bases between. CDR1 and CDR2 (germline): MNHEY, SMNVEV (reference sequence). As DNA, the CDR3 is TGTGCCAGCAGTTTATCGAGAGATACGCAGTATTTT. Protein sequence: CASSLSRDTQYF.

The rearrangement uses TRBV2 and TRBJ2-7, with D perhaps matching TRBD1 (5 bases). Germline V lookup: CDR1 SNHLY, CDR2 FYNNEI. The CDR3 loop spans 14 amino acids. V was cut by 5 bases and J by 2 bases, with 13 bases left in between. CDR3 nucleotide sequence: TGTGCCAGCAGTTTTATGACAGCTACCTACGAGCAGTACTTC. Translation gives CASSFMTATYEQYF.

This sequence joins TRBV7-3 and TRBJ2-1, with a weak D call TRBD2 (6 bases). The V gene lost 2 bases and the J gene lost 6 bases, with 11 bases spanning the gap. The CDR3 covers 14 residues. Germline V gives CDR1 SGHTA, CDR2 FQGTGA. The chain's CDR3 is CASSLGGAANEQFF. In nucleotides, the CDR3 is TGTGCCAGCAGCTTAGGCGGGGCAGCCAATGAGCAGTTCTTC.

This rearrangement joins TRBV5-1 to TRBJ2-1, with 8 bases identical to TRBD2. Germline-derived CDR1 and CDR2 are SGHRS and YFSETQ. V trimming: 3 bases; J trimming: 4 bases; junction bases outside the gene matches: 12. The CDR3 runs 17 residues. DNA of the CDR3: TGCGCCAGCAGCTCGACCGGAGGAAGCGGGAGTTACAATGAGCAGTTCTTC. It is translated as CASSSTGGSGSYNEQFF.

The chain combines TRBV19 with TRBJ2-2; TRBD1 matches 9 bases. Germline values: CDR1 LNHDA, CDR2 SQIVND (reference sequence). This CDR3 has 15 amino acids. After removal of 6 bases from V and 6 bases from J, the junction contained 8 bases not matched to a gene. CDR3 in DNA: TGTGCCAGTAGACCGGGACAGGGTGCTCCCGGGGAGCTGTTTTTT. Translation: CASRPGQGAPGELFF.

The chain recombines TRBV6-1 with TRBJ2-5; 9 bases line up with TRBD2. The CDR3 sequence is 15 residues long. Germline values: CDR1 MNHNS, CDR2 SASEGT. Unmatched junction bases numbered 8, after V lost 4 bases and J lost 5 bases. The CDR3 sequence is CASSGTSVGWETQYF. CDR3 sequence (DNA): TGTGCCAGCAGTGGGACTAGCGTAGGGTGGGAGACCCAGTACTTC.

The chain links TRBV25-1 to TRBJ1-2; D might be TRBD1 (6 bases). V dropped 2 bases and J dropped 4 bases, with 14 bases sitting between them. The CDR3 spans 15 residues. The germline V gene has CDR1 MGHDK and CDR2 SYGVNS. The CDR3 protein is CASSEGEGGLYGYTF. CDR3 in DNA: TGTGCCAGCAGTGAAGGGGAGGGGGGCCTCTATGGCTACACCTTC.

The rearrangement uses TRBV15 and TRBJ2-7; possibly TRBD1 for D (6 bases). Germline lookup yields CDR1 LNHNV and CDR2 YYDKDF (reference sequence). Between the trimmed V and J ends, which lost 3 bases and 3 bases, there was a span of 12 bases. The CDR3 covers 14 residues. DNA for the CDR3: TGTGCCACCAGCAGCCTCGGGACAAGCTACGAGCAGTACTTC. This codes for CATSSLGTSYEQYF.

The genes are TRBV5-1 and TRBJ1-2; maybe TRBD1 (5 bases). This CDR3 is 12 amino acids long. Trimming stripped 0 bases from V and 7 bases from J, with 7 bases between. Germline V lookup: CDR1 SGHRS, CDR2 YFSETQ. CDR3 protein: CASSLAGPGYTF. In DNA form, the CDR3 reads TGCGCCAGCAGCTTGGCAGGGCCTGGCTACACCTTC.

V gene TRBV10-3 combines with J gene TRBJ2-3; TRBD2 might be the D (6 bases). Deletions cut 2 bases from V and 3 bases from J, with 9 bases between. CDR3 size: 14 residues. Germline lookup yields CDR1 ENHRY and CDR2 SYGVKD. The CDR3 reads CAISEGGGTDTQYF. The DNA of the CDR3 is TGTGCCATCAGTGAGGGGGGAGGAACAGATACGCAGTATTTT.

The rearrangement joins TRBV18 to TRBJ2-6; TRBD2 is a possible D gene (5 bases). This CDR3 region has 15 residues. Germline CDR1 is KGHSH and CDR2 is LQKENI. V was cut by 1 base and J by 2 bases, with 6 bases left in between. The CDR3 region has the DNA TGTGCCAGCTCACCACAGGAGGCTGGGGCCAACGTCCTGACTTTC. Amino acid sequence: CASSPQEAGANVLTF.

This clone has a handful of counts. The rearrangement joins TRBV5-1 to TRBJ1-3, with unresolved D. Trimming stripped 0 bases from V and 2 bases from J, with 3 bases between. CDR1 and CDR2 from the germline V gene are SGHRS and YFSETQ. The CDR3 spans 13 residues. CDR3 loop: CASSLDTGNTIYF. In DNA, the CDR3 is TGCGCCAGCAGCTTGGACACTGGAAACACCATATATTTT.

The chain uses TRBV7-9 and TRBJ2-4, with TRBD2 as a possible D gene (6 bases). The CDR3 loop spans 13 amino acids. CDR1 is SEHNR and CDR2 is FQNEAQ in the germline V gene (reference sequence). V was shortened by 0 bases and J by 11 bases, with 11 bases between the two germline ends. CDR3 coding DNA: TGTGCCAGCAGCTTAGCGACTAGTAAGGTTCAGTACTTC. Translation gives CASSLATSKVQYF.

V is TRBV5-4 and J is TRBJ2-7; D gene uncertain. Germline CDR1 is SGHNT and CDR2 is YYREEE (reference sequence). The CDR3 totals 15 residues. The germline V and J ends were trimmed by 0 bases and 2 bases, with 12 bases remaining between them. The CDR3 bases are TGTGCCAGCAGCTTGGGTGCCCGACTGGCCTACGAGCAGTACTTC. It yields the protein CASSLGARLAYEQYF.